The text below deals with one T cell receptor beta chain. Its antigen remains unknown. Repertoires were generated with immunoSEQ multiplex PCR, while TCRdb's copy carries only in-frame clones and drops some. The sample yields approximately 17,000 clones, 70% to 90% seen once. Losses at the gene ends were 0 bases for V and 11 bases for J; bases not matched to a gene: 10. The germline V gene has CDR1 SGHTS and CDR2 YDEGEE. The CDR3 sequence is 14 residues long. This sample was taken from a study of STAT3 mutations in large granular lymphocyte leukemia. Whole-study findings and limits: In T-cell large granular lymphocyte leukemia, about half of patients showed multiple immunodominant subclonotypes.

This TCR was recovered from a man in his forties or fifties with T-cell large granular lymphocyte leukemia. Some clones in this sample may be carry-over from other donors' samples. The genes are TRBV5-8 and TRBJ1-1; 7 nucleotides line up with TRBD1. Sequencing input: peripheral blood mononuclear cells. The CDR3 region has the DNA TGTGCCAGCAGCTTGGAAGGACAGGCTATAAGGGCTTTCTTT. Encoded protein: CASSLEGQAIRAFF.